The next 3 T cell receptor beta chains were all read from a single sample in a study of OX40 agonist ivuxolimab in advanced cancers. Clones were sequenced by immunoSEQ multiplex PCR, and TCRdb holds only the in-frame ones, with some missing. Of about 46,000 clones in the sample, roughly 90% were seen once. The input for sequencing was CD4+ or CD8+ T cells sorted from blood, taken in a trial of the OX40 agonist ivuxolimab. The source is an adult with an advanced solid tumor such as melanoma, head and neck, liver or kidney cancer.

J is TRBJ1-4 and V is TRBV4-1; perhaps TRBD1 as D (5 bases). The V end lost 0 bases, the J end lost 7 bases, and 12 bases lay between the germline ends. This CDR3 region has 15 residues. Germline lookup yields CDR1 MGHRA and CDR2 YSYEKL. As DNA, the CDR3 is TGCGCCAGCAGCCAAGACGAGGGGATGACTGAAAAACTGTTTTTT. Protein: CASSQDEGMTEKLFF.

The V gene is TRBV23-1, the J gene TRBJ2-7; D gene uncertain. TRBV23-1 is known as an ORF, though its function is uncertain. Trimming cost V 3 bases and J 2 bases, with 17 bases left between them. The CDR3 covers 16 residues. The CDR3 protein is CASSQSGPSEPYEQYV. DNA for the CDR3: TGCGCCAGCAGTCAGTCAGGCCCGTCTGAGCCCTACGAGCAGTACGTC.

DNA for the CDR3: TGTGCCAGCAGCTCTGGCGGTCATCGCGTCACCGGGGAGCTGTTTTTT. Encoded protein: CASSSGGHRVTGELFF. The chain links TRBV11-2 to TRBJ2-2; no definite D call. The CDR3 is 16 residues long. Germline V CDR1 and CDR2: SGHAT, FQNNGV. Trimming took off 4 bases at V and 4 bases at J, with 16 bases between the two ends.